A selection of T cell receptor beta chains follows, all from one sample in a study of blood T cell repertoires in COVID-19. Sequencing was performed with immunoSEQ multiplex PCR; in TCRdb, only in-frame clones are kept and a portion is missing. The sample yields under 300,000 clones, less than 85% seen once. Sequenced sample: peripheral blood. The origin of the receptors is a woman of 80 years or more with active or convalescent COVID-19. The CDR3 runs from the conserved cysteine through the conserved F or W. D genes are given only for firm matches. Not every row has a clone size; where given, it reads once, few, many or a size class.

TRBJ1-1 - TRBV20-1 10 - CSARRAEAFF TGCAGTGCCAGACGTGCTGAAGCTTTCTTT
TRBJ2-5 - TRBV5-1 15 - CASSLASPNQETQYF TGCGCCAGCAGCTTGGCCAGTCCGAACCAAGAGACCCAGTACTTC
TRBJ2-4 - TRBV28 13 TRBD2 CASSFSMTSGLYF TGTGCCAGCAGTTTCTCCATGACTAGCGGGCTGTACTTC
TRBJ2-3 - TRBV19 13 - CASSAGSRGGQYF TGTGCCAGTAGTGCCGGGAGTCGGGGAGGGCAGTATTTT
TRBJ2-1 - TRBV27 16 - CASSFGAGFSYNEQFF TGTGCCAGCAGTTTTGGGGCGGGGTTTTCCTACAATGAGCAGTTCTTC
TRBJ1-5 - TRBV19 13 - CASSIIFNQPQHF TGTGCCAGTAGTATTATATTCAATCAGCCCCAGCATTTT
TRBJ1-1 - TRBV5-1 19 - CASSLAVKSGRSTNTEAFF TGCGCCAGCAGCTTGGCCGTCAAATCCGGGAGATCAACGAACACTGAAGCTTTCTTT
TRBJ2-1 - TRBV19 12 - CASSNRANEQFF TGTGCCAGTAGTAACAGGGCCAATGAGCAGTTCTTC
TRBJ2-1 - TRBV27 15 TRBD1 CASSLFGTADNEQFF TGTGCCAGCAGTTTATTTGGGACAGCCGACAATGAGCAGTTCTTC
TRBJ2-6 - TRBV27 18 TRBD2 CASSSGLAGVSGANVLTF TGTGCCAGCAGTTCGGGACTAGCGGGAGTATCTGGGGCCAACGTCCTGACTTTC
TRBJ1-2 - TRBV27 15 TRBD1 CASSLTGQTNYGYTF TGTGCCAGCAGTTTGACAGGGCAAACTAACTATGGCTACACCTTC
TRBJ2-7 - TRBV11-2 14 TRBD2 CASSLVLANYEQYF TGTGCCAGCAGCTTAGTACTAGCGAACTACGAGCAGTACTTC
TRBJ2-3 - TRBV2 16 TRBD2 CASSSGTSGATDTQYF TGTGCCAGCAGCTCCGGGACTAGCGGGGCCACAGATACGCAGTATTTT
TRBJ2-1 - TRBV24-1 16 - CATSDYSGDSYNEQFF TGTGCCACCAGTGATTATAGCGGAGATTCCTACAATGAGCAGTTCTTC
TRBJ2-7 once TRBV19 18 TRBD2 CASSSQGASGRVIYEQYF TGTGCCAGTAGTTCTCAAGGGGCTAGCGGCCGCGTCATCTACGAGCAGTACTTC
TRBJ1-1 once TRBV19 14 - CASSNQARNTEAFF TGTGCCAGTAGTAACCAGGCAAGGAACACTGAAGCTTTCTTT
TRBJ1-5 - TRBV12-3/TRBV12-4 13 - CASSFSRDQPQHF TGTGCCAGCAGTTTCTCGAGGGATCAGCCCCAGCATTTT
TRBJ2-1 - TRBV9 15 - CASSVGGNYNNEQFF TGTGCCAGCAGCGTAGGCGGGAATTATAACAATGAGCAGTTCTTC
TRBJ2-3 - TRBV20-1 15 TRBD2 CSASLLAGAADTQYF TGCAGTGCTAGTCTACTAGCGGGGGCCGCAGATACGCAGTATTTT
TRBJ2-5 - TRBV27 14 TRBD1 CATADRGSQETQYF TGTGCCACCGCGGACAGGGGTTCCCAAGAGACCCAGTACTTC
TRBJ1-2 - TRBV10-1 14 TRBD1 CASSERGPGYGYTF TGCGCCAGCAGTGAAAGGGGGCCGGGCTATGGCTACACCTTC
TRBJ2-7 few TRBV27 14 TRBD1 CASNRQGNDYEQYF TGTGCCAGCAACCGACAGGGGAACGACTACGAGCAGTACTTC
TRBJ1-5 - TRBV28 13 TRBD1 CASMGQHNQPQHF TGTGCCAGCATGGGACAGCACAATCAGCCCCAGCATTTT
TRBJ2-5 few TRBV3-1/TRBV3-2 16 - CASSQVTGSGRETQYF TGTGCCAGCAGCCAAGTAACGGGCTCTGGGAGGGAGACCCAGTACTTC
TRBJ2-7 few TRBV15 16 TRBD1 CATRQESGTGAYEQYF TGTGCCACCAGGCAAGAATCCGGGACAGGGGCCTACGAGCAGTACTTC
TRBJ2-3 - TRBV28 17 TRBD2 CASSLYSASGGADTQYF TGTGCCAGCAGTTTATATTCGGCTAGCGGGGGGGCAGATACGCAGTATTTT
TRBJ1-6 - TRBV5-1 14 - CASSTGTRNSPLHF TGCGCCAGCAGCACAGGGACGCGAAATTCACCCCTCCACTTT
TRBJ2-1 - TRBV9 15 - CASSVRQSSYNEQFF TGTGCCAGCAGCGTGCGACAGAGCTCCTACAATGAGCAGTTCTTC
TRBJ2-1 few TRBV24-1 12 TRBD2 CARSGRDNEQFF TGTGCCAGAAGCGGGAGGGACAATGAGCAGTTCTTC
TRBJ1-2 - TRBV7-9 15 TRBD1 CASSALTQGPFGYTF TGTGCCAGCAGCGCGCTAACACAGGGGCCATTTGGCTACACCTTC
TRBJ2-1 - TRBV28 14 - CASSLRRVNNEQFF TGTGCCAGCAGTTTACGCAGGGTTAACAATGAGCAGTTCTTC
TRBJ1-2 few TRBV28 15 TRBD1 CASSLSTGGDYGYTF TGTGCCAGCAGTTTATCGACAGGGGGAGACTATGGCTACACCTTC
TRBJ1-5 - TRBV11-2 14 - CASSLEPSGKAQHF TGTGCCAGCAGCTTAGAGCCCAGCGGGAAGGCCCAGCATTTT
TRBJ2-5 few TRBV7-9 11 - CASSNQETQYF TGTGCCAGCAGTAACCAAGAGACCCAGTACTTC
TRBJ2-2 - TRBV28 14 - CASTRQGLSGELFF TGTGCCAGTACGAGGCAGGGGTTATCCGGGGAGCTGTTTTTT
TRBJ1-1 - TRBV19 15 TRBD1 CASTLRTGGVSEAFF TGTGCCAGTACCCTAAGGACAGGGGGAGTGTCTGAAGCTTTCTTT
TRBJ1-5 - TRBV19 17 - CASTLKKGQVTNQPQHF TGTGCCAGTACCCTAAAAAAGGGGCAGGTAACAAATCAGCCCCAGCATTTT
TRBJ2-2 few TRBV14 16 - CASSQVGKGATGELFF TGTGCCAGCAGCCAAGTAGGAAAAGGGGCCACCGGGGAGCTGTTTTTT
TRBJ1-1 few TRBV7-9 14 TRBD1 CASSLETGGGGAFF TGTGCCAGCAGCTTAGAGACAGGGGGCGGTGGAGCTTTCTTT
TRBJ1-2 - TRBV2 15 TRBD1 CASSFRDRVTYGYTF TGTGCCAGCAGCTTCCGGGACAGGGTGACCTATGGCTACACCTTC
TRBJ1-5 - TRBV29-1 14 - CSVVTGLSNQPQHF TGCAGCGTTGTAACAGGGCTTAGCAATCAGCCCCAGCATTTT
TRBJ2-7 - TRBV5-6 13 - CASSLVDSYEQYF TGTGCCAGCAGCTTGGTCGACAGCTACGAGCAGTACTTC
TRBJ1-4 - TRBV21-1 15 - CASSTRQGTNEKLFF TGTGCCAGCAGCACTAGACAGGGTACTAATGAAAAACTGTTTTTT
TRBJ1-4 - TRBV6-5 16 - CASSYSTGGGNEKLFF TGTGCCAGCAGTTACTCGACAGGAGGCGGGAATGAAAAACTGTTTTTT
TRBJ1-2 once TRBV10-2 17 - CASSDKRAGPPNYGYTF TGCGCCAGCAGTGATAAGAGGGCAGGACCGCCTAACTATGGCTACACCTTC
TRBJ1-4 - TRBV19 13 - CASSMQRTEKLFF TGTGCCAGTAGTATGCAGCGTACTGAAAAACTGTTTTTT
TRBJ1-6 once TRBV24-1 14 - CATSDRDYDSPLHF TGTGCCACCAGTGACAGGGATTATGATTCACCCCTCCACTTT
TRBJ1-1 few TRBV20-1 11 - CSAPRETEAFF TGCAGTGCTCCAAGGGAGACTGAAGCTTTCTTT
TRBJ1-4 few TRBV5-4 18 TRBD1 CASSFYRGRGSGHEKLFF TGTGCCAGCAGCTTTTACAGGGGACGAGGTTCGGGCCATGAAAAACTGTTTTTT
TRBJ2-3 - TRBV2 16 TRBD2 CASQMGALAGGDTQYF TGTGCCAGCCAAATGGGGGCTCTAGCGGGGGGGGATACGCAGTATTTT
TRBJ2-7 - TRBV7-2 13 TRBD2 CASSRTSLYEQYF TGTGCCAGCAGCCGGACTAGTCTCTACGAGCAGTACTTC
TRBJ2-7 few TRBV5-1 15 TRBD2 CASSTTSGIPSEQYF TGCGCCAGCAGCACCACTAGCGGGATCCCGTCCGAGCAGTACTTC
TRBJ1-3 - TRBV7-2 15 - CASSLWAVSGNTIYF TGTGCCAGCAGCTTATGGGCCGTCTCTGGAAACACCATATATTTT